What follows are 11 T cell receptor beta chains derived from one specimen sequenced in a study of T cells in Graves' hyperthyroidism and ophthalmopathy. TCR beta CDR3 region amplification was performed from RNA transcripts. RT-PCR in the first round (using the HTBI primer set) targeted the TCR CDR3. TCRdb re-called the multiplex PCR reads with MiXCR, one entry per CDR3 protein. Of nearly 250,000 distinct CDR3 sequences listed, almost 25% are singletons. The specimen was blood. Every receptor here comes from a woman in her thirties or forties with Graves' ophthalmopathy.

This clonotype was counted at least ten times. The CDR3 sequence: CASSSDSVNQPQHF. The CDR3 DNA reads as TGTGCCAGCAGTTCTGACAGCGTCAATCAGCCCCAGCATTTT. The gene calls are TRBV12-3 or TRBV12-4 and TRBJ1-5; perhaps TRBD1 as D (5 bases). Trimming cost V 4 bases and J 3 bases, with 10 bases left between them. CDR3 size: 14 residues.

Ten or more counts support this clonotype. V usage is TRBV12-3 or TRBV12-4 and J usage is TRBJ1-2; TRBD1 is a possible D gene (5 bases). This CDR3 region has 12 residues. V was shortened by 3 bases and J by 6 bases, with 8 bases between the two germline ends. The chain's CDR3 is CASSFGGDGYTF. For the CDR3, the DNA is TGTGCCAGCAGTTTTGGGGGTGATGGCTACACCTTC.

The V and J genes are TRBV3-1 and TRBJ2-7; D unclear. This CDR3 contains 15 residues. Germline V CDR1 and CDR2: LGHDT, YNNKEL (reference sequence). The V and J ends lost 0 bases and 0 bases respectively, with 9 bases between them. In DNA, the CDR3 is TGTGCCAGCAGCCAAGATAGAGGCGGCTCCTACGAGCAGTACTTC. Translation gives CASSQDRGGSYEQYF.

The chain uses TRBV5-1 and TRBJ2-2; 11 nucleotides line up with TRBD1. Per germline, CDR1 SGHRS and CDR2 YFSETQ. This CDR3 is built from 16 residues. The junction had 3 bases not matched to a gene; V was cut back by 0 bases and J by 5 bases. The CDR3 DNA is TGCGCCAGCAGCTTGGAAGGACAGGGGGCAACCGGGGAGCTGTTTTTT. Its protein product is CASSLEGQGATGELFF.

The CDR3 loop is CASKWVNTEAFF. The CDR3 DNA reads as TGTGCCAGTAAATGGGTGAACACTGAAGCTTTCTTT. The chain is built from TRBV6-1 and TRBJ1-1; no clear D. This CDR3 spans 12 amino acids. Per germline, CDR1 MNHNS and CDR2 SASEGT. Deletions cut 9 bases from V and 0 bases from J, with 8 bases between.

This clonotype was recorded at least ten times. The rearrangement uses TRBV6-1 and TRBJ1-1, with 8 bases lining up with TRBD1. CDR3 length: 14 residues. CDR1 is MNHNS, CDR2 SASEGT, per germline. After removal of 7 bases from V and 4 bases from J, the junction contained 8 bases not matched to a gene. The CDR3 here is CASTMDRARTEAFF. The CDR3, as DNA: TGTGCCAGCACTATGGACAGGGCGCGCACTGAAGCTTTCTTT.

The rearrangement joins TRBV28 to TRBJ2-7; no clear D. This CDR3 is built from 12 residues. Germline V gene sequence: CDR1 MDHEN, CDR2 SYDVKM. Between the trimmed V and J ends, which lost 10 bases and 3 bases, there was a span of 13 bases. The CDR3 region has the DNA TGTGCCACCAGGATATCCAACTACGAGCAGTACTTC. Encoded protein: CATRISNYEQYF.

This clonotype was seen at least ten times. The V and J genes are TRBV20-1 and TRBJ2-7; TRBD2 matches 8 bases. After removal of 3 bases from V and 2 bases from J, the junction contained 12 bases not matched to a gene. The CDR3 extends over 16 amino acids. Germline V CDR1 and CDR2: DFQATT, SNEGSKA (reference sequence). CDR3 residues: CSARTSLREVAYEQYF. The DNA for the CDR3 is TGCAGTGCTAGGACCTCTCTGCGGGAGGTAGCCTACGAGCAGTACTTC.

This clonotype has a count of ten or more. The rearrangement joins TRBV7-9 to TRBJ1-2, with D possibly TRBD1 on 6 matching bases. Germline lookup yields CDR1 SEHNR and CDR2 FQNEAQ (reference sequence). V gave up 7 bases and J gave up 4 bases, with 13 bases separating them. The CDR3 covers 13 residues. The CDR3 spells CASIPDSSYGYTF. As DNA, the CDR3 is TGTGCCAGCATCCCGGACAGCTCCTATGGCTACACCTTC.

The chain couples TRBV6-2 or TRBV6-3 to TRBJ1-1, with D hard to call. Germline CDR1 MNHEY, CDR2 SVGEGT. Deletions cut 2 bases from V and 8 bases from J, with 6 bases between. The CDR3 totals 11 residues. CDR3 sequence (DNA): TGTGCCAGCAGTTACCCCGCGGAAGCTTTCTTT. This gives the protein CASSYPAEAFF.

This chain connects TRBV6-2 or TRBV6-3 to TRBJ1-5; possibly TRBD1 for D (6 bases). The germline V gene encodes CDR1 MNHEY and CDR2 SVGEGT. With 11 bases removed from V and 6 bases from J, the gap between germline ends came to 20 bases. The CDR3 spans 14 residues. CDR3 sequence: CAGGMTGGGQPQHF. The DNA of the CDR3 is TGTGCCGGCGGCATGACGGGGGGCGGTCAGCCCCAGCATTTT.